The 16 T cell receptor beta chains below were found in one sample sequenced in a study of early T cells in non-severe SARS-CoV-2 infection. MiXCR, applied by TCRdb to the 5' RACE reads, yields one record per CDR3 protein. The table includes about 32,000 distinct CDR3 sequences, approximately 5.6% detected once. The sample taken for sequencing was whole blood. The receptors come from an adult who was a healthcare worker with PCR-confirmed SARS-CoV-2 infection or an uninfected control (not recorded which).

This clonotype is deemed medium-sized. The gene calls are TRBV13 and TRBJ2-7; D remains unclear. Trimming stripped 2 bases from V and 5 bases from J, with 7 bases between. Germline V CDR1 and CDR2: PRHDT, FYEKMQ (reference sequence). CDR3 length equals 12 residues. CDR3 sequence reads: CASSLIPNEQYF. The CDR3 coding sequence is TGTGCCAGCAGCTTAATTCCAAACGAGCAGTACTTC.

The gene calls are TRBV7-3 and TRBJ2-3; no clear D gene. The CDR3 spans 16 residues. Trimming shortened V by 2 bases and J by 6 bases, and 18 bases separated the two germline ends. Per the germline V gene, CDR1 is SGHTA and CDR2 is FQGTGA. CDR3 protein: CASSLPSHWERDTQYF. The CDR3 DNA reads TGTGCCAGCAGCTTACCAAGTCACTGGGAACGGGATACGCAGTATTTT.

This clonotype was counted between two and nine times. One junction end does not reproduce the germline sequence, and a read error may be involved. V and J are TRBV19 and TRBJ2-1; no reliable D call. Germline V gene sequence: CDR1 LNHDA, CDR2 SQIVND (reference sequence). The CDR3 has 13 residues. The CDR3 spells CASSVDVDNEQFF. The CDR3 DNA reads TGTGCCAGTAGTGTAGACGTCGACAATGAGCAGTTCTTC.

This sequence joins TRBV19 and TRBJ2-3, with 7 bases identical to TRBD1. Germline V gives CDR1 LNHDA, CDR2 SQIVND (reference sequence). The ends lost 4 bases at V and 4 bases at J; junction bases unmatched: 11. This CDR3 is 16 amino acids long. CDR3: CASSKEWTGSADTQYF. The CDR3 bases are TGTGCCAGTAGTAAAGAGTGGACAGGTTCCGCAGATACGCAGTATTTT.

This clonotype was picked up many times. The V call is TRBV28, the J call TRBJ2-3; D not resolved. Trimming cost V 3 bases and J 4 bases, with 8 bases left between them. This CDR3 comprises 13 residues. CDR1 is MDHEN, CDR2 SYDVKM, per germline. The CDR3 loop reads CASSFYNSDTQYF. As DNA, the CDR3 is TGTGCCAGCAGTTTTTACAATTCAGATACGCAGTATTTT.

This clonotype came up a few times. This chain connects TRBV7-9 to TRBJ2-1, with unresolved D. Germline CDR1 and CDR2: SEHNR and FQNEAQ (reference sequence). The CDR3 has 16 residues. V was clipped by 1 base and J by 2 bases, with 12 bases between them. Written as DNA, the CDR3 is TGTGCCAGCAGCTTAGGTGTGTCAGGAGCCTACAATGAGCAGTTCTTC. Its translation is CASSLGVSGAYNEQFF. Filled out from reference TRBV7-9 and TRBJ2-1, the complete variable domain reads DTGVSQNPRHKITKRGQNVTFRCDPISEHNRLYWYRQTLGQGPEFLTYFQNEAQLEKSRLLSDRFSAERPKGSFSTLEIQRTEQGDSAMYLCASSLGVSGAYNEQFFGPGTRLTVL.

This clonotype was seen many times. The V call is TRBV10-3, the J call TRBJ1-2; D remains ambiguous. V dropped 4 bases and J dropped 0 bases, with 12 bases sitting between them. Per germline, CDR1 ENHRY and CDR2 SYGVKD. The CDR3 is 15 residues long. CDR3 sequence reads: CAISVMGSSNYGYTF. In nucleotides, the CDR3 is TGTGCCATCAGTGTAATGGGATCGTCTAACTATGGCTACACCTTC.

This clonotype was picked up a small number of times. The chain has TRBV13 and TRBJ2-4, with D uncertain. The CDR3 is made up of 16 amino acids. CDR1 and CDR2 from the germline V gene are PRHDT and FYEKMQ (reference sequence). Trimming cost V 4 bases and J 2 bases, with 15 bases left between them. The CDR3 spells CASSSTNKATKNIQYF. The CDR3 coding sequence is TGTGCCAGCAGCTCCACAAACAAGGCGACCAAAAACATTCAGTACTTC.

This clonotype has ten or more counts. The CDR3 sequence: CASSQVGNQPQHF. CDR3 coding DNA: TGTGCCAGCAGCCAAGTGGGCAATCAGCCCCAGCATTTT. The chain employs TRBV5-6 and TRBJ1-5, with unresolved D. The CDR3 runs 13 residues. Germline V CDR1 and CDR2: SGHDT, YYEEEE. V lost 4 bases, J lost 2 bases, and 7 bases lay in between.

In its sample, this clonotype was seen many times. V is TRBV5-3 and J is TRBJ1-2; 9 bases fit TRBD1. TRBV5-3 falls under the ORF class, with uncertain function. The junction had 10 bases not matched to a gene; V was cut back by 4 bases and J by 3 bases. CDR3 length equals 16 residues. The CDR3 spells CARSHPGQGPDYGYTF. CDR3 sequence (DNA): TGTGCCAGAAGCCATCCGGGACAGGGACCGGACTATGGCTACACCTTC.

This clonotype was seen at least ten times. The rearrangement joins TRBV7-2 to TRBJ2-7; 13 bases map to TRBD2. The CDR3 covers 15 residues. J gave up 3 bases and V 5 bases, and 4 bases lay outside the gene matches. The V gene's germline CDR1 is SGHTA and CDR2 FQGNSA. CDR3 sequence reads: CASSKGTSGIYEQYF. CDR3 bases: TGTGCCAGCAGCAAAGGGACTAGCGGGATCTACGAGCAGTACTTC.

DNA for the CDR3: TGTGCCACCAGCAGCGGCAAAAACCTGGGACTCCACTCCTACAATGAGCAGTTCTTC. Translated: CATSSGKNLGLHSYNEQFF. The rearrangement uses TRBV15 and TRBJ2-1, with D perhaps TRBD2 (6 bases). CDR3 size: 19 residues. Trimming removed 3 bases from V and 0 bases from J, with 21 bases in between. Germline V gene lookup returns CDR1 LNHNV and CDR2 YYDKDF (reference sequence). The whole variable domain, filled in from reference TRBV15 and TRBJ2-1, reads DAMVIQNPRYQVTQFGKPVTLSCSQTLNHNVMYWYQQKSSQAPKLLFHYYDKDFNNEADTPDNFQSRRPNTSFCFLDIRSPGLGDTAMYLCATSSGKNLGLHSYNEQFFGPGTRLTVL.

This clonotype was seen many times. The CDR3 loop reads CASSLRDRATEAFF. The CDR3 coding sequence is TGTGCCAGCAGCTTAAGAGACAGGGCAACTGAAGCTTTCTTT. V usage is TRBV7-9 and J usage is TRBJ1-1; TRBD1 agrees at 7 bases. The CDR3 is made up of 14 amino acids. CDR1 and CDR2 (germline): SEHNR, FQNEAQ (reference sequence). V trimming: 2 bases; J trimming: 5 bases; junction bases outside the gene matches: 5.

The rearrangement joins TRBV7-2 to TRBJ2-5, with TRBD2 identical over 10 bases. The length of the CDR3 is 18 residues. Germline assignment: CDR1 SGHTA and CDR2 FQGNSA. V lost 1 base and J lost 1; bases outside the gene matches: 9. The CDR3: CASSLDPAGGVGQETQYF. CDR3 coding DNA: TGTGCCAGCAGCTTAGACCCAGCGGGAGGGGTGGGCCAAGAGACCCAGTACTTC.

This clonotype was detected a few times. This chain joins TRBV25-1 and TRBJ2-5; TRBD1 matches at 7 bases. J gave up 5 bases and V 1 base, and 10 bases lay outside the gene matches. Germline V gives CDR1 MGHDK, CDR2 SYGVNS. The CDR3 is 16 residues long. The CDR3 DNA sequence: TGTGCCAGCAGTGAATTTCGTGGGACAGCGACGGAGACCCAGTACTTC. This encodes CASSEFRGTATETQYF.

This clonotype was observed many times. V and J are TRBV12-5 and TRBJ2-5; 8 bases match TRBD1. With V trimmed by 6 bases and J by 0 bases, 9 bases remained unmatched. CDR1 and CDR2 (germline): LGHNT, FRNRAP. CDR3 length: 16 amino acids. CDR3 sequence (DNA): TGTGCTAGTGGCTCCGGACAGGGCCGAGACCAAGAGACCCAGTACTTC. It yields the protein CASGSGQGRDQETQYF.